The next 29 T cell receptor beta chains were all read from a single sample in a study of shared clonotypes between healthy human individuals. The naive CD8 fraction comprised CD45RO-negative cells positively selected for CCR7 and excluded terminally differentiated effector memory CD45RA+ cells. Method: immunoSEQ multiplex PCR; TCRdb's copy keeps in-frame clones and lacks some. The table includes some 580,000 clones, roughly 98% detected once. Sequenced: naive CD8+ T cells sorted from blood. The receptors stem from a man aged 25 to 45 in good health.

The chain recombines TRBV13 with TRBJ2-1; unclear D gene. The ends were cut back, 5 bases at V and 4 bases at J, with 3 bases in the middle. The CDR3 is made up of 11 amino acids. CDR1 is PRHDT and CDR2 is FYEKMQ in the germline V gene (reference sequence). The CDR3 region is CASSLYNEQFF. CDR3 sequence (DNA): TGTGCCAGCAGCCTTTACAATGAGCAGTTCTTC.

The genes are TRBV11-2 and TRBJ2-7; D is perhaps TRBD1 or TRBD2 (5 bases each). CDR3 length: 14 amino acids. In germline, CDR1 is SGHAT, CDR2 FQNNGV. Trimming removed 3 bases at V and 3 bases at J, with 12 bases between. In nucleotides, the CDR3 is TGTGCCAGCAGCTTGGGGGTCGGGGTCTACGAGCAGTACTTC. This gives the protein CASSLGVGVYEQYF.

This chain uses TRBV29-1 with TRBJ2-2; TRBD1 agrees at 8 bases. Trimming took 0 bases from V and 6 from J; bases not matched to a gene: 9. This CDR3 contains 16 residues. The germline gives CDR1 SQVTM, CDR2 ANQGSEA. The CDR3 bases are TGCAGCGTTGAAGACCCGACAGGGGTGGCGGCCGGGGAGCTGTTTTTT. It yields the protein CSVEDPTGVAAGELFF.

The chain recombines TRBV29-1 with TRBJ2-2; unclear D gene. V was cut by 6 bases and J by 5 bases, with 13 bases left in between. CDR3 length equals 13 residues. Germline V gives CDR1 SQVTM, CDR2 ANQGSEA. CDR3 in amino acids: CSVAQSRTGELFF. The CDR3 DNA follows: TGCAGCGTAGCCCAGAGCAGAACCGGGGAGCTGTTTTTT.

The rearrangement links TRBV4-1 to TRBJ2-4, with unresolved D. V shed 0 bases and J shed 0 bases, with 6 bases lying between them. The germline V gene has CDR1 MGHRA and CDR2 YSYEKL. The CDR3 consists of 15 residues. The CDR3 reads CASSQDNRAKNIQYF. DNA for the CDR3: TGCGCCAGCAGCCAAGATAACAGAGCCAAAAACATTCAGTACTTC.

The gene calls are TRBV19 and TRBJ2-7, with a possible D match to TRBD2 (5 bases). The V gene lost 6 bases and the J gene lost 2 bases, with 11 bases spanning the gap. CDR1 LNHDA and CDR2 SQIVND come from the germline V gene (reference sequence). There are 13 residues in the CDR3. CDR3 sequence: CASRGSGTYEQYF. CDR3 DNA sequence: TGTGCCAGTAGGGGATCGGGAACCTACGAGCAGTACTTC. The full variable domain, with the rest looked up from reference TRBV19 and TRBJ2-7, is DGGITQSPKYLFRKEGQNVTLSCEQNLNHDAMYWYRQDPGQGLRLIYYSQIVNDFQKGDIAEGYSVSREKKESFPLTVTSAQKNPTAFYLCASRGSGTYEQYFGPGTRLTVT.

The chain carries TRBV9 and TRBJ1-2; the match to TRBD1 covers 7 bases. This CDR3 has 16 amino acids. The junction had 9 bases not matched to a gene; V was cut back by 0 bases and J by 4 bases. The V gene's germline CDR1 is SGDLS and CDR2 YYNGEE. CDR3 protein: CASSVGDRSSRYGYTF. CDR3 in DNA: TGTGCCAGCAGCGTAGGGGACAGATCTTCTCGCTATGGCTACACCTTC.

This chain uses TRBV6-1 with TRBJ2-3; D unclear. Trimming removed 8 bases at V and 6 bases at J, with 3 bases between. Per the germline V gene, CDR1 is MNHNS and CDR2 is SASEGT. The CDR3 runs 9 residues. The CDR3 sequence is CASSDTQYF. DNA for the CDR3: TGTGCCAGCTCGGATACGCAGTATTTT.

This clone showed up just once. V gene TRBV14 combines with J gene TRBJ1-4; D is unclear. The CDR3 runs to 14 residues. CDR1 is SGHDN, CDR2 FVKESK, per germline. V was clipped by 5 bases and J by 4 bases, with 11 bases between them. CDR3 sequence: CASSDGGLNEKLFF. The CDR3 DNA is TGTGCCAGCAGCGACGGAGGGCTTAATGAAAAACTGTTTTTT.

This chain connects TRBV4-1 to TRBJ2-7; 12 positions match TRBD2. Trimming at V came to 0 bases and at J to 7 bases, leaving 7 bases not matched to a gene. The CDR3 has 16 amino acids. Germline CDR1 is MGHRA and CDR2 is YSYEKL. In DNA form, the CDR3 reads TGCGCCAGCAGCCAAGAAGGGCTCGGGACTAGCGGGGAGCAGTACTTC. This codes for CASSQEGLGTSGEQYF.

This chain links TRBV29-1 with TRBJ1-1; D remains ambiguous. CDR1 and CDR2 from the germline V gene are SQVTM and ANQGSEA. The CDR3 consists of 11 residues. V lost 6 bases to trimming and J lost 1 base, with 6 bases between them. The CDR3 loop reads CSVDKNTEAFF. The DNA for the CDR3 is TGCAGCGTAGACAAGAACACTGAAGCTTTCTTT.

The chain joins TRBV9 to TRBJ2-2; 9 nucleotides align to TRBD2. Germline V lookup: CDR1 SGDLS, CDR2 YYNGEE. V lost 0 bases and J lost 6; bases outside the gene matches: 9. This CDR3 comprises 17 residues. CDR3 bases: TGTGCCAGCAGCGTAGTCGCTAGCGGGACCACTCCCGGGGAGCTGTTTTTT. The encoded protein is CASSVVASGTTPGELFF.

The CDR3 protein is CASSVEGPTGELFF. CDR3 sequence (DNA): TGTGCCAGCAGCGTAGAAGGGCCCACCGGGGAGCTGTTTTTT. This chain uses TRBV9 with TRBJ2-2; D is unclear. The CDR3 contains 14 residues. V shed 0 bases and J shed 4 bases, with 7 bases lying between them. Germline V gene lookup returns CDR1 SGDLS and CDR2 YYNGEE.

The genes are TRBV9 and TRBJ2-1, with 12 bases that match TRBD2. Germline loops: CDR1 SGDLS, CDR2 YYNGEE. The CDR3 totals 16 residues. The trim removed 5 bases at V and 10 bases at J, leaving 13 bases unmatched. The CDR3 DNA reads as TGTGCCAGCAGGGGTGCCGGGACTAGCGGGCTCGCCGAGCAGTTCTTC. Its protein is CASRGAGTSGLAEQFF.

The chain employs TRBV7-9 and TRBJ1-5, with 10 bases fitting TRBD1. Germline V gene sequence: CDR1 SEHNR, CDR2 FQNEAQ (reference sequence). V dropped 5 bases and J dropped 4; count of bases not matched to a gene: 11. This CDR3 is built from 17 residues. CDR3 region: CASSHIQGTGENQPQHF. The CDR3 nucleotides read TGTGCCAGCAGCCACATCCAGGGGACAGGGGAAAATCAGCCCCAGCATTTT.

The V gene is TRBV6-6, the J gene TRBJ2-7; D is possibly TRBD1 or TRBD2 (5 bases each). This CDR3 spans 13 amino acids. Germline values: CDR1 MNHNY, CDR2 SVGAGI (reference sequence). Trimming took 6 bases from V and 9 from J, leaving 18 bases between them. CDR3 region: CASRSGTSFLQYF. The CDR3, as DNA: TGTGCCAGCAGGTCCGGGACCAGCTTTCTGCAGTACTTC.

V and J are TRBV27 and TRBJ1-5, with D unresolved. The CDR3 extends over 17 amino acids. Germline V CDR1 and CDR2: MNHEY, SMNVEV (reference sequence). Deletions cut 4 bases from V and 4 bases from J, with 20 bases between. DNA for the CDR3: TGTGCCAGCAGTTCCTCCCCTCAGGTAGGGCCGAATCAGCCCCAGCATTTT. Residues: CASSSSPQVGPNQPQHF.

The gene calls are TRBV23-1 and TRBJ1-1; D ambiguous. TRBV23-1 carries the ORF label, with uncertain function. The CDR3 spans 11 residues. V was pared by 11 bases and J by 0 bases, with 7 bases between. This CDR3 reads CAEQMNTEAFF. The CDR3 bases are TGCGCCGAACAAATGAACACTGAAGCTTTCTTT.

V gene TRBV10-2 combines with J gene TRBJ2-2, with TRBD1 matching over 7 bases. The V gene end was trimmed by 3 bases and the J gene end by 1 base; junction bases not matched to a gene: 5. The CDR3 runs 16 residues. The germline V gene encodes CDR1 WSHSY and CDR2 SAAADI. The CDR3 reads CASSEETGVNTGELFF. The CDR3 region has the DNA TGCGCCAGCAGTGAAGAAACAGGGGTGAACACCGGGGAGCTGTTTTTT.

The V call is TRBV25-1, the J call TRBJ1-1, with a possible D match to TRBD1 (6 bases). Germline CDR1 and CDR2: MGHDK and SYGVNS. The V gene lost 6 bases and the J gene lost 1 base, with 12 bases spanning the gap. The CDR3 has 14 residues. The CDR3 DNA reads as TGTGCCAGCAGGCAAGGGGGGGGGAACACTGAAGCTTTCTTT. Protein sequence: CASRQGGGNTEAFF.

V usage is TRBV10-1 and J usage is TRBJ2-7; 8 bases map to TRBD2. The CDR3 runs 15 residues. Germline CDR1 is WNHNN and CDR2 is SYGVQD (reference sequence). Trimming cost V 3 bases and J 2 bases; bases outside gene matches: 6. DNA of the CDR3: TGCGCCAGCAGTGAAGCGGGAGAATACCCCTACGAGCAGTACTTC. Its translation is CASSEAGEYPYEQYF.

For this clone: This sample includes further DNA sequences coding for the same CDR3. The V call is TRBV7-6, the J call TRBJ2-7; D is undetermined. CDR1 and CDR2 from the germline V gene are SGHVS and FNYEAQ. V was cut by 5 bases and J by 2 bases, with 7 bases left in between. This CDR3 is 12 amino acids long. For the CDR3, the DNA is TGTGCCAGCAGCCCAGGAGCCTACGAGCAGTACTTC. Its protein is CASSPGAYEQYF.

The CDR3 region has the DNA TGTGCCAGCAGTGCGGCAGAAGGCACTGAAGCTTTCTTT. This encodes CASSAAEGTEAFF. The rearrangement links TRBV6-4 to TRBJ1-1; D remains unclear. This CDR3 has 13 residues. Germline lookup yields CDR1 MRHNA and CDR2 SNTAGT. V was shortened by 4 bases and J by 4 bases, with 10 bases between the two germline ends.

The rearrangement links TRBV5-4 to TRBJ1-1, with D possibly TRBD1 on 5 matching bases. This CDR3 has 14 residues. The germline CDR1 and CDR2 sequences are SGHNT and YYREEE (reference sequence). The CDR3 DNA is TGTCGACGGCGGAGGGGTCAGTACCACACTGAAGCTTTCTTT. Protein product: CRRRRGQYHTEAFF.

The chain recombines TRBV7-9 with TRBJ2-2; D assignment may be TRBD1 or TRBD2 (5 bases each). Germline-derived CDR1 and CDR2 are SEHNR and FQNEAQ (reference sequence). Between the trimmed V and J ends, which lost 8 bases and 5 bases, there was a span of 9 bases. The CDR3 extends over 12 amino acids. Here the CDR3 DNA reads TGTGCCAGCCGGGGCCGAACCGGGGAGCTGTTTTTT. It is translated as CASRGRTGELFF.

The chain employs TRBV4-1 and TRBJ2-7; no clear D. The V gene's germline CDR1 is MGHRA and CDR2 YSYEKL. The CDR3 consists of 12 residues. V was cut by 3 bases and J by 6 bases, with 9 bases left in between. As DNA, the CDR3 is TGCGCCAGCAGCCACCCCCTTTCCGAGCAGTACTTC. This gives the protein CASSHPLSEQYF.

The chain carries TRBV27 and TRBJ1-2, with D perhaps TRBD1 (6 bases). The CDR3 is made up of 17 amino acids. Deletions cut 1 base from V and 1 base from J, with 16 bases between. The V gene's germline CDR1 is MNHEY and CDR2 SMNVEV (reference sequence). The CDR3 coding sequence is TGTGCCAGCAGTTTATTTGGGGGGCACTTAATTAACTATGGCTACACCTTC. Encoded protein: CASSLFGGHLINYGYTF.

This clone was found once. The chain carries TRBV11-2 and TRBJ2-7, with 12 positions matching TRBD2. After removal of 1 base from V and 2 bases from J, the junction contained 3 bases not matched to a gene. CDR1 is SGHAT, CDR2 FQNNGV, per germline. The CDR3 runs 16 residues. The CDR3, as DNA: TGTGCCAGCAGCTTAGGCCGACTAGCGGGAGCCTACGAGCAGTACTTC. This translates into CASSLGRLAGAYEQYF.

The rearrangement uses TRBV5-4 and TRBJ2-2, with 10 bases that match TRBD2. There are 15 residues in the CDR3. Germline V gene sequence: CDR1 SGHNT, CDR2 YYREEE (reference sequence). The ends lost 4 bases at V and 6 bases at J; junction bases unmatched: 6. In DNA, the CDR3 is TGTGCCAGCAGCGGCCTAGCGGGAGTCCCCGGGGAGCTGTTTTTT. This translates into CASSGLAGVPGELFF.